This T cell receptor beta chain originates from a study of T cells in Graves' hyperthyroidism and ophthalmopathy. Study-wide results and limits: Ophthalmopathy was separated from stable hyperthyroidism by a 13 V-J model. Blood samples included most of the expanded thyroid clonotypes exceeding 0.001.

RNA transcripts gave rise to amplified TCR beta CDR3 regions. HTBI primers were the set used in a first-round RT-PCR of the TCR CDR3. TCRdb itself ran the multiplex PCR reads through MiXCR, one entry per CDR3 protein. Found here are hundreds of thousands of distinct CDR3 sequences, around 15% of them singletons; the top ten hold around 4.5%. The V gene lost 0 bases and the J gene lost 3 bases, with 20 bases spanning the gap. Per the germline V gene, CDR1 is SGHTA and CDR2 is FQGNSA. The CDR3 is 18 amino acids. About this clonotype itself: The antigen remains undetermined.

Disease duration was under 3 months in the ophthalmopathy patients, who also had a Clinical Activity Score of at least 3 and a NOSPECS grade of at least 4. This chain uses TRBV7-2 with TRBJ1-1; a weak D match, TRBD1 (6 bases). The receptor's source is a woman in her thirties or forties with Graves' ophthalmopathy. The specimen was blood. The CDR3 loop is CASSLAYRASPRDTEAFF. In DNA form, the CDR3 reads TGTGCCAGCAGCTTAGCGTACAGGGCTAGTCCGAGGGACACTGAAGCTTTCTTT.